Listed below are T cell receptor beta chains from one sample, sequenced in a study of tumor-infiltrating lymphocytes in oesophageal squamous cell carcinoma. TCRdb independently ran MiXCR on the PCR reads; one entry per CDR3 protein. The sample has around 16,000 distinct CDR3 sequences; approximately 43% are singletons. The sample consisted of blood. These receptors were obtained from a female donor with esophageal squamous cell carcinoma. Each CDR3 is given with its conserved first and last residue. A D gene is named only where the DNA matches it firmly. Clone size appears in some rows only: once, few, many, or a class for an expanded clone.

size	D	V	J	CDR3	DNA
medium-sized	NA	TRBV6-1	TRBJ2-1	CASSYTGRGYYNEQFF	TGTGCCAGCAGTTATACAGGGCGTGGATACTACAATGAGCAGTTCTTC
NA	NA	TRBV12-1	TRBJ2-5	CASSFVIAGRPETQYF	TGTGCCAGCAGCTTTGTCATAGCGGGAAGGCCTGAGACCCAGTACTTC
few	NA	TRBV11-3	TRBJ2-2	CASSLRQVAGELFF	TGTGCCAGCAGCTTACGACAGGTGGCCGGGGAGCTGTTTTTT
NA	NA	TRBV6-8	TRBJ1-5	CASSVWQYNQPQHF	TGTGCCAGCAGTGTCTGGCAGTATAATCAGCCCCAGCATTTT
few	TRBD1	TRBV10-3	TRBJ2-7	CAISSSGTGGSYEQYF	TGTGCCATCAGTTCATCCGGGACAGGGGGTTCCTACGAGCAGTACTTC
NA	NA	TRBV6-6	TRBJ1-1	CASSRTPGVTEAFF	TGTGCCAGCAGTCGGACCCCGGGAGTCACTGAAGCTTTCTTT
NA	NA	TRBV7-2	TRBJ1-2	CASSLSALNYGYTF	TGTGCCAGCAGCTTATCAGCCCTAAACTATGGCTACACCTTC
NA	NA	TRBV7-6	TRBJ2-5	CASSLSGIETQYF	TGTGCCAGCAGCTTATCAGGAATAGAGACCCAGTACTTC
NA	TRBD2	TRBV7-8	TRBJ2-1	CASSSLAGVTNEQFF	TGTGCCAGCAGCTCCCTAGCGGGAGTAACCAATGAGCAGTTCTTC
few	NA	TRBV7-8	TRBJ2-5	CASSPSGGGQETQYF	TGTGCCAGCAGCCCATCAGGGGGGGGCCAAGAGACCCAGTACTTC
few	TRBD1	TRBV7-2	TRBJ2-1	CASTPGQSYNEQFF	TGTGCCAGCACCCCGGGACAGTCCTACAATGAGCAGTTCTTC
NA	NA	TRBV7-3	TRBJ2-2	CASSLIGSVTGELFF	TGTGCCAGCAGCTTAATCGGGAGTGTCACCGGGGAGCTGTTTTTT
NA	TRBD2	TRBV7-2	TRBJ2-3	CASRPGGGRTDTQYF	TGTGCCAGCAGGCCGGGCGGGGGGCGAACAGATACGCAGTATTTT
NA	NA	TRBV5-3	TRBJ2-1	CASSLVSTAGYNEQFF	TGTGCCAGCAGCTTGGTTTCTACGGCGGGTTACAATGAGCAGTTCTTC
NA	TRBD1	TRBV7-2	TRBJ2-1	CASSTRDRDLLSFSSYNEQFF	TGTGCCAGCAGCACCCGGGACAGGGACCTTCTCTCCTTTAGCTCCTACAATGAGCAGTTCTTC
many	NA	TRBV5-1	TRBJ1-1	CASSSPRGDTEAFF	TGCGCCAGCAGCTCGCCGAGGGGGGACACTGAAGCTTTCTTT
medium-sized	NA	TRBV7-2	TRBJ1-2	CASSFSHEANYGYTF	TGTGCCAGCAGCTTCTCCCACGAAGCTAACTATGGCTACACCTTC
NA	NA	TRBV6-1	TRBJ2-7	CASSDTGTPFYEQYF	TGTGCCAGCAGTGATACCGGGACCCCCTTCTACGAGCAGTACTTC
NA	TRBD2	TRBV11-2	TRBJ2-3	CASSFRGGRGNADTQYF	TGTGCCAGCAGCTTCCGTGGCGGGAGGGGGAACGCAGATACGCAGTATTTT
NA	NA	TRBV2	TRBJ2-5	CASSGEKETQYF	TGTGCCAGCAGTGGGGAAAAAGAGACCCAGTACTTC
many	TRBD2	TRBV10-2	TRBJ2-5	CASSSGSSYNEQYF	TGCGCCAGCAGTAGCGGGAGCTCCTACAATGAGCAGTACTTC
NA	NA	TRBV7-2	TRBJ2-2	CASSLYTGELFF	TGTGCCAGCAGCTTATACACCGGGGAGCTGTTTTTT
NA	TRBD2	TRBV11-2	TRBJ2-1	CASSLGGLAGGPYNEQFF	TGTGCCAGCAGCTTAGGAGGACTAGCGGGAGGGCCTTACAATGAGCAGTTCTTC
medium-sized	NA	TRBV7-2	TRBJ1-2	CASSVQGGYGYTF	TGTGCCAGCAGCGTACAGGGTGGGTATGGCTACACCTTC
NA	NA	TRBV7-9	TRBJ2-5	CASTTSYEQLF	TGTGCCAGCACCACTAGCTACGAGCAGTTATTC
NA	NA	TRBV7-8	TRBJ2-3	CASSSTMGDTQYF	TGTGCCAGCAGCTCGACAATGGGAGATACGCAGTATTTT
many	NA	TRBV4-1	TRBJ2-1	CASSQEPGLDEQFF	TGCGCCAGCAGCCAAGAGCCGGGGCTTGATGAGCAGTTCTTC
NA	TRBD1	TRBV7-2	TRBJ2-7	CASSRDSLSYEQYF	TGTGCCAGCAGCCGGGACAGCCTCTCCTACGAGCAGTACTTC
many	NA	TRBV6-1	TRBJ2-7	CASSPGQGTRSEQYF	TGTGCCAGCAGCCCCGGGCAGGGGACCCGGAGTGAGCAGTACTTC
NA	TRBD1	TRBV6-2/TRBV6-3	TRBJ2-3	CASSYGGTGHTDTQYF	TGTGCCAGCAGTTACGGTGGGACAGGGCACACAGATACGCAGTATTTT
NA	TRBD1	TRBV7-2	TRBJ2-1	CASSLKNRGNEQFF	TGTGCCAGCAGTCTGAAAAACAGGGGCAATGAGCAGTTCTTC
many	TRBD2	TRBV5-1	TRBJ2-1	CASSLGSGRRGGEQFF	TGCGCCAGCAGCTTGGGGTCTGGGAGACGCGGGGGTGAGCAGTTCTTC
many	NA	TRBV27	TRBJ2-6	CASRRANVLTF	TGTGCCAGCAGACGGGCCAACGTCCTGACTTTC
many	TRBD2	TRBV19	TRBJ2-3	CASSIQAGGTDTQYF	TGTGCCAGTAGTATCCAAGCGGGGGGCACAGATACGCAGTATTTT
NA	NA	TRBV24-1	TRBJ2-1	CATQGNNEQFF	TGTGCCACTCAGGGAAACAATGAGCAGTTCTTC
few	TRBD1	TRBV3-1	TRBJ2-3	CASSQEGQGTDTQYF	TGTGCCAGCAGCCAAGAAGGACAGGGCACAGATACGCAGTATTTT
many	NA	TRBV5-1	TRBJ2-5	CASSLGQGGETQYF	TGCGCCAGCAGCTTGGGGCAGGGCGGAGAGACCCAGTACTTC